A single T cell receptor beta chain is shown here with its context. Antigen unknown. In germline, CDR1 is SGHAT, CDR2 FQNNGV. The CDR3 loop spans 15 amino acids. V lost 6 bases and J 6 bases, leaving 20 bases between the germline ends. This sample was included in a study of T cells in Graves' hyperthyroidism and ophthalmopathy. Study-level findings and limits: Model predictions of ophthalmopathy came a median roughly 6.4 months before onset. In blood, most of the thyroid clonotypes expanded above 0.001 were also present. Ophthalmopathy and stable hyperthyroidism were told apart by a 13 V-J model.

On the basis of clinical symptoms, serum thyroxine and TRAb, thyroid ultrasound and orbital computed tomography, diagnoses were made. TCR beta CDR3 regions were amplified from RNA. The HTBI primer set served for first-round RT-PCR of the TCR CDR3. TCRdb fed the multiplex PCR reads into MiXCR, producing one record per CDR3 protein. The sample records 500,000 to 800,000 distinct CDR3 sequences, approximately 42% being singletons. The sequenced sample was peripheral blood or thyroid tissue (not recorded which). This TCR came from an adult man with Graves' disease, either hyperthyroidism or ophthalmopathy (not recorded which). This chain links TRBV11-2 with TRBJ2-5; D remains ambiguous. CDR3 sequence reads: CASSYDRTVQKTQYF. The CDR3 bases are TGTGCCAGCAGTTATGACCGGACGGTACAAAAGACCCAGTACTTC.